Below, 22 T cell receptor beta chains from the same sample are listed, as sequenced in a study of shared clonotypes between healthy human individuals. Method: immunoSEQ multiplex PCR; TCRdb's copy keeps in-frame clones and lacks some. The sample comprises approximately 2,000,000 clones, less than 95% of which are singletons, and around 0.4% rests with the top ten. Material for sequencing was naive CD4+ T cells from PBMCs. Subset defined: CD45RA+ positively selected. The receptor source for this set is a man aged 18 to 35 in good health. Some clones in this sample may be carry-over from other donors' samples.

The chain has TRBV10-3 and TRBJ1-1; 9 nucleotides align to TRBD1. Trimming took 7 bases from V and 4 from J; bases not matched to a gene: 4. The CDR3 sequence is 13 residues long. Per the germline V gene, CDR1 is ENHRY and CDR2 is SYGVKD. DNA of the CDR3: TGTGCCATCAACCAGGACAGGGGCACTGAAGCTTTCTTT. Protein: CAINQDRGTEAFF.

This chain uses TRBV12-5 with TRBJ2-6, with D perhaps assigned TRBD1 or TRBD2 (5 bases each). Germline V lookup: CDR1 LGHNT, CDR2 FRNRAP. The CDR3 loop spans 16 amino acids. V gave up 2 bases and J gave up 5 bases, with 13 bases separating them. CDR3 nucleotide sequence: TGTGCTAGTGGTTTGCCGGGGACGGTCTGGGCCAACGTCCTGACTTTC. Its protein product is CASGLPGTVWANVLTF.

Note on this clone: Other nucleotide sequences in the sample specify the same CDR3. The gene calls are TRBV19 and TRBJ2-4; no clear D. Trimming pared 4 bases from V and 0 bases from J, leaving 4 bases between. Germline V lookup: CDR1 LNHDA, CDR2 SQIVND (reference sequence). The CDR3 is 13 residues long. The CDR3 is CASSRLAKNIQYF. In DNA, the CDR3 is TGTGCCAGTAGTAGACTAGCCAAAAACATTCAGTACTTC.

The chain carries TRBV6-5 and TRBJ2-7; D perhaps matches TRBD1 (6 bases). Trimming took off 3 bases at V and 3 bases at J, with 9 bases between the two ends. Germline V gene lookup returns CDR1 MNHEY and CDR2 SVGAGI. This CDR3 region has 13 residues. CDR3 loop: CASSYIGGYEQYF. CDR3 coding DNA: TGTGCCAGCAGTTATATAGGGGGCTACGAGCAGTACTTC.

V usage is TRBV5-1 and J usage is TRBJ2-5; 9 bases are shared with TRBD1. Germline V gene lookup returns CDR1 SGHRS and CDR2 YFSETQ. Unmatched junction bases numbered 6, after V lost 7 bases and J lost 5 bases. The CDR3 extends over 13 amino acids. The CDR3 here is CASRDRAVETQYF. The CDR3, as DNA: TGCGCCAGCCGGGACAGGGCGGTGGAGACCCAGTACTTC.

A note on this clone: The same CDR3 also results from other DNA sequences found in this sample. The chain couples TRBV19 to TRBJ1-5, with unresolved D. This CDR3 has 13 amino acids. Trimming took 0 bases from V and 5 from J, leaving 5 bases between them. In germline, CDR1 is LNHDA, CDR2 SQIVND (reference sequence). CDR3 region: CASSIDLDQPQHF. The DNA of the CDR3 is TGTGCCAGTAGTATAGATCTGGATCAGCCCCAGCATTTT.

This clone showed up just once. The rearrangement links TRBV14 to TRBJ2-7; perhaps TRBD2 as D (5 bases). The V gene lost 4 bases and the J gene lost 0 bases, with 25 bases spanning the gap. Germline values: CDR1 SGHDN, CDR2 FVKESK. This CDR3 is 19 amino acids long. The CDR3 DNA is TGTGCCAGCAGCCCCTCGACTAAGCGGACGGGATGGACCTCCTACGAGCAGTACTTC. Translation: CASSPSTKRTGWTSYEQYF.

The chain combines TRBV5-5 with TRBJ1-1; D unresolved. This CDR3 is built from 15 residues. The V and J ends lost 1 base and 4 bases respectively, with 14 bases between them. Germline loops: CDR1 SGHKS, CDR2 YYEKEE (reference sequence). The CDR3 reads CASSLIPRPTTEAFF. The CDR3, as DNA: TGTGCCAGCAGCTTGATCCCTCGGCCGACCACTGAAGCTTTCTTT.

The count of this clone is one. J is TRBJ2-7 and V is TRBV5-1; D ambiguous. The CDR3 runs to 16 residues. Germline CDR1 is SGHRS and CDR2 is YFSETQ. The V gene lost 0 bases and the J gene lost 0 bases, with 13 bases spanning the gap. The CDR3 sequence: CASSLAPDVSSYEQYF. The CDR3 DNA is TGCGCCAGCAGCTTGGCCCCGGACGTGAGCTCCTACGAGCAGTACTTC.

This sequence joins TRBV5-5 and TRBJ2-7, with D perhaps TRBD1 (5 bases). Germline V gene lookup returns CDR1 SGHKS and CDR2 YYEKEE (reference sequence). Trimming removed 3 bases from V and 3 bases from J, with 13 bases in between. This CDR3 is 14 amino acids long. CDR3 nucleotides: TGTGCCAGCAGCTCTTTCCGCCAGGGCTACGAGCAGTACTTC. Protein product: CASSSFRQGYEQYF.

This chain links TRBV27 with TRBJ1-4; D ambiguous. The germline gives CDR1 MNHEY, CDR2 SMNVEV (reference sequence). V was pared by 8 bases and J by 4 bases, with 17 bases between. This CDR3 has 15 residues. The CDR3 loop reads CASGPLGRNNEKLFF. CDR3 nucleotides: TGTGCCAGCGGACCACTGGGAAGGAATAATGAAAAACTGTTTTTT. The complete variable domain, with remaining parts taken from reference TRBV27 and TRBJ1-4, reads EAQVTQNPRYLITVTGKKLTVTCSQNMNHEYMSWYRQDPGLGLRQIYYSMNVEVTDKGDVPEGYKVSRKEKRNFPLILESPSPNQTSLYFCASGPLGRNNEKLFFGSGTQLSVL.

This clone was seen once. The genes are TRBV5-4 and TRBJ2-3, with 7 bases lining up with TRBD2. Germline V gene lookup returns CDR1 SGHNT and CDR2 YYREEE (reference sequence). The CDR3 consists of 17 residues. V gave up 1 base and J gave up 4 bases; unmatched junction bases: 12. The CDR3 loop reads CASSLLASGISADTQYF. The CDR3 DNA is TGTGCCAGCAGCTTGCTGGCTAGCGGCATTTCTGCAGATACGCAGTATTTT.

The chain couples TRBV6-1 to TRBJ2-7; D might be TRBD2 (5 bases). Trimming took 6 bases from V and 0 from J, leaving 12 bases between them. This CDR3 comprises 14 residues. From germline, CDR1 is MNHNS and CDR2 SASEGT. As DNA, the CDR3 is TGTGCCAGCAGCGCCGGACTGAGCTCCTACGAGCAGTACTTC. Its translation is CASSAGLSSYEQYF.

Only one count was recorded for this clone. V gene TRBV5-1 combines with J gene TRBJ2-7; 8 bases fit TRBD2. The CDR3 spans 15 residues. CDR1 is SGHRS and CDR2 is YFSETQ in the germline V gene. J lost 3 bases, V lost 3 bases, and 8 bases had no gene match. CDR3 nucleotides: TGCGCCAGCAGCTCTGGGCCTAGCGGGCGCTACGAGCAGTACTTC. Translation: CASSSGPSGRYEQYF.

This sequence joins TRBV14 and TRBJ2-1; 8 bases agree with TRBD1. This CDR3 region has 16 residues. V gave up 4 bases and J gave up 2 bases; unmatched junction bases: 7. From germline, CDR1 is SGHDN and CDR2 FVKESK. CDR3 bases: TGTGCCAGCAGCCGCCGAGACAGGGGCCCCTACAATGAGCAGTTCTTC. This translates into CASSRRDRGPYNEQFF.

The V gene is TRBV29-1, the J gene TRBJ1-1; 7 nucleotides align to TRBD1. J gave up 7 bases and V 7 bases, and 6 bases lay outside the gene matches. CDR1 is SQVTM, CDR2 ANQGSEA, per germline. The CDR3 is made up of 11 amino acids. The CDR3 bases are TGCAGCGGGGGGGGACAGAATGAAGCTTTCTTT. This encodes CSGGGQNEAFF.

Points on this clone: Other DNA sequences from this sample encode an identical CDR3 as well. The chain uses TRBV28 and TRBJ2-7; 9 nucleotides align to TRBD2. The J segment lost 0 bases and the V segment lost 6 bases, leaving 3 bases of the junction unmatched. Germline V gene lookup returns CDR1 MDHEN and CDR2 SYDVKM. CDR3 length equals 14 residues. The CDR3 protein is CASRRSGSSYEQYF. CDR3 coding DNA: TGTGCCAGCAGGCGTAGCGGGAGCTCCTACGAGCAGTACTTC. Full variable domain (missing parts from reference TRBV28 and TRBJ2-7): DVKVTQSSRYLVKRTGEKVFLECVQDMDHENMFWYRQDPGLGLRLIYFSYDVKMKEKGDIPEGYSVSREKKERFSLILESASTNQTSMYLCASRRSGSSYEQYFGPGTRLTVT.

The chain carries TRBV9 and TRBJ2-7, with 9 positions matching TRBD2. Germline CDR1 and CDR2: SGDLS and YYNGEE. V shed 2 bases, J shed 4 bases, and the junction held 7 bases outside the gene matches. The CDR3 has 15 amino acids. CDR3 sequence (DNA): TGTGCCAGCAGCGTCGGACTAGCGCCTGAGTACGAGCAGTACTTC. Its protein product is CASSVGLAPEYEQYF.

The chain links TRBV11-2 to TRBJ2-1, with TRBD2 identical over 8 bases. The CDR3 has 15 amino acids. CDR1 is SGHAT, CDR2 FQNNGV, per germline. The ends lost 1 base at V and 9 bases at J; junction bases unmatched: 8. The CDR3 region is CASSLVTSGGGEQFF. Written as DNA, the CDR3 is TGTGCCAGCAGCTTAGTAACTAGCGGTGGGGGTGAGCAGTTCTTC.

The sample holds a few counts of this clone. Germline and junction disagree at one end, which may indicate a read error. The genes are TRBV7-9 and TRBJ1-1, with D uncertain. The CDR3 covers 12 residues. Germline CDR1 is SEHNR and CDR2 is FQNEAQ (reference sequence). The CDR3 DNA reads TGTGCCAGCACCTTAAGCAACACTGAAGCTTTCTTT. Its protein product is CASTLSNTEAFF.

The CDR3 region has the DNA TGTGCCAGCAGTCCAGCTCGGGGAGTTCAGGCTGAAGCTTTCTTT. Protein: CASSPARGVQAEAFF. The J gene is TRBJ1-1, the V gene TRBV27; no firm D call. The ends were cut back, 5 bases at V and 6 bases at J, with 19 bases in the middle. Looked up from germline, CDR1 is MNHEY and CDR2 is SMNVEV (reference sequence). The CDR3 spans 15 residues.

V and J are TRBV11-2 and TRBJ2-1, with D uncertain. CDR1 is SGHAT, CDR2 FQNNGV, per germline. CDR3 length: 14 amino acids. Trimming left V 1 base short and J 9 bases short, with 13 bases between. CDR3 sequence: CASSLVFGIGEQFF. In DNA form, the CDR3 reads TGTGCCAGCAGCTTAGTTTTTGGAATTGGTGAGCAGTTCTTC.